Reported below is one T cell receptor (beta chain). Its antigen has not been determined. The record has no base qualities; no much larger clone is one base away. The sample originates from a study of blood T cell repertoires in COVID-19 (TCRdb year 2020). Some background on the complete study: Samples covering the acute and convalescent phases of COVID-19 were provided by collaborators in the United States, Italy and Spain. Samples came from the ongoing ImmuneRACE study (first 160 participants) plus 1,254 subjects from 6 global collaborators. Deeply sampled blood TCRbeta repertoires from subjects exposed to, actively infected with, or recovered from COVID-19 were included in the dataset. The sample metadata nearly always contained a de-identified subject ID, COVID-19 status, age in years and sex. HLA class I and class II types, where available, came from metadata supplied by the sample provider rather than from assay-based typing. The prospective study material was composed of cDNA or gDNA derived from T cells, B-cell-depleted T cells, or PBMCs. The repertoires were released in a freely available public database meant as a resource for research on the immune response to SARS-CoV-2. The study at large found these results: The quantity of clinical and demographic metadata differed by source and by participant and was supplied without curation.

TCRbeta CDR3 regions were amplified from genomic DNA by means of the immunoSEQ Assay, a bias-controlled multiplex PCR. In the authors' own workflow: The number of nucleated cells in each sample was estimated from the amplification of reference gene primers within the assay. Sequence reads were collapsed and filtered to measure the absolute abundance of every unique TCRbeta CDR3 rearrangement. For each sample, productive Simpson clonality was calculated as the square root of Simpson's diversity index over productive rearrangements. TCRdb's version of the immuneACCESS table is confined to in-frame rearrangements and falls short of the full clone set. An unresolved V gene accounts for under half of the shortfall where checked; the remainder is of unknown origin. V, J and clone size were drawn from that table, and D and trimming were deduced from the DNA. This sample is represented by tens of thousands of clones; about 84% of them were singletons. The leading ten clones occupy roughly 14% of the sample.

Trimming accounts for 7 bases at V and 4 bases at J, while the number of junction bases matched to no gene is 9. The germline V gene yields SQVTM for CDR1 and ANQGSEA for CDR2. The CDR3 measures 13 amino acids from cysteine to phenylalanine. CDR3 DNA is the only sequence kept; it has 39 bases, read in frame from the first base. The collaborating institutions used their own protocols to collect whole blood in K2EDTA tubes. For TCRbeta analysis, collaborator samples were shipped as frozen whole blood, as isolated PBMCs, or as DNA extracted from either sample type. The receptor chain draws on TRBV29-1 and TRBJ1-1, with 7 central nucleotides matching TRBD1. This TCR derives from a human donor in a cohort sampled during active COVID-19. Input material: peripheral blood. The DNA sequence is given as TGCAGCGCTAACAGGGGTGACGGCACTGAAGCTTTCTTT. It encodes CSANRGDGTEAFF.